This T cell receptor beta chain is drawn from a study of CD8 T cells in Susac syndrome. Germline trimming cut 4 bases from V and 4 bases from J; bases unmatched to any gene: 7. CDR3 size: 14 residues. The germline gives CDR1 DFQATT, CDR2 SNEGSKA (reference sequence). Reverse transcription of about 0.5 to 1 ug RNA used random hexamers. Via MiXCR, TCRdb re-called the immunoSEQ multiplex PCR reads, giving one row per CDR3 protein. The data contain more than 150,000 distinct CDR3 sequences, around 95% of them singletons. The receptor was derived from a human donor in good health. V gene TRBV20-1 combines with J gene TRBJ2-3; 8 nucleotides match TRBD1. Sequenced sample: CD4+ T cells from PBMCs. The CDR3 region is CSAKKDRVADTQYF. The DNA for the CDR3 is TGCAGTGCTAAGAAGGACAGGGTAGCAGATACGCAGTATTTT.